This entry concerns a single T cell receptor beta chain. Its antigen is unknown. Base qualities are not at hand, and no much larger clone is one base apart. The meaning of the sample's time point label: cycle 1 day 1 (C1D1), immediately before nivolumab initiation. Relapse after autologous stem cell transplantation had occurred in all trial patients, and cohorts A, B and C were distinguished by prior brentuximab vedotin exposure. The trial cohort was composed of about 60 patients with relapsed/refractory classical Hodgkin lymphoma, for whom complete response, partial response or progressive disease was recorded as best overall response. Single-agent nivolumab was administered to trial patients in the multi-cohort phase II CheckMate 205 trial. An independent review committee assessed best overall response using the 2007 International Working Group response criteria. Trial PBMCs were collected immediately before nivolumab initiation (C1D1) and during therapy at cycle 2 day 1 and cycle 4 day 1. Peripheral blood was collected in 8 mL Vacutainer Cell Preparation Tubes, from which PBMCs were isolated by centrifugation and then cryopreserved.

There are 14 amino acids in the CDR3, from cysteine to phenylalanine inclusive. Only CDR3 DNA is held: 42 bases, read in frame from base 1. V gives up 1 base and J gives up 1 base, and the segment between their germline ends measures 6 bases. From a lookup of the germline V gene, CDR1 and CDR2 are MNHEY and SVGAGI. This specimen comes from a study of PD-1 blockade in classical Hodgkin lymphoma (dated by TCRdb to the early 2020s). Looking at the study overall: Nivolumab dosing was 3 mg/kg intravenously every 2 weeks, continuing until either disease progression or unacceptable toxicity. To define a peripheral blood immune signature of response to PD-1 blockade in classical Hodgkin lymphoma, the study combined TCR beta sequencing with CyTOF. Results the study describes overall, beyond this receptor: Among trial patients, those achieving complete response had baseline diversity similar to that of newly diagnosed patients, while diversity was significantly lower in partial responders and progressors. Baseline TCR diversity was reported as lower in newly diagnosed patients than in healthy donors, and lower still in relapsed/refractory patients. Patients starting nivolumab less than 1 year after ASCT had lower diversity and were excluded from later analyses to avoid confounding by immune reconstitution. A significant rise by C4D1 was seen in CD4+ but not CD8+ TCR diversity (p=0.0027 vs p=0.16), with the rise being most apparent in complete responders (p=0.02). Only a single clinical trial cohort was studied, and what caused the repertoire differences, possibly disease activity or prior therapy, remained undefined.

The Qiagen DNeasy kit was used to extract genomic DNA from unsorted PBMCs and from the negatively selected CD4+ and CD8+ fractions. Using primers that anneal to V and J segments, immunoSEQ multiplex PCR amplified the TCR beta CDR3 regions. A synthetic immune receptor repertoire was used to minimize amplification bias, and remaining bias was computationally removed after sequencing. The published analysis was carried out like this. Repertoire diversity was quantified as the Shannon entropy index using custom Python scripts. The unsorted, CD4+ and CD8+ repertoires were each analyzed separately, with the exception of combined analyses, where CD4+ and CD8+ sequences were merged in silico. Clonal expansion was defined as a frequency increase of at least 2-fold after treatment compared with C1D1, and clones undetected at baseline were assigned a pseudocount of 0.5. Clones with 0 or 1 copy at C1D1 were classified as singleton clones, and clones with 2 or more copies were classified as non-singleton clones. Clones expanded in unsorted samples were assigned a CD4+, CD8+ or unknown annotation through matching of protein sequences in sorted samples from the same patient. Diversity changes from C1D1 to C4D1 were tested in paired samples using Wilcoxon tests. TCRdb holds this immuneACCESS table with in-frame rearrangements only. Some clones are missing; in checked studies, unresolved V genes explain under half, and the rest has no known cause. The V and J calls and clone size come from that table; D and trimming were worked out from the DNA. For this sample the table gives approximately 80,000 clones, of which 75% to 90% were detected only once. 20% to 25% of the sample rests with the top ten.

Sequencing was performed on peripheral blood mononuclear cells (PBMCs), taken at baseline. The receptor comes from a human donor with classical Hodgkin lymphoma. Recombination joined TRBV6-5 with TRBJ2-3; TRBD2 is perhaps the D gene, given 5 matching bases. CDR3 protein: CASSYLRGTDTQYF. In nucleotide form, the sequence is TGTGCCAGCAGTTACTTGCGGGGCACAGATACGCAGTATTTT.